Following are 3 T cell receptor beta chains from one sample sequenced in a study of T cells expressing NK-cell markers (TCRdb year 2020). Libraries were made using 5' RACE. The reads were generated on an Illumina HiSeq 2000. Once TCRdb had reprocessed the reads, it stored one entry per CDR3 protein sequence and supplied no DNA. This specimen's table enumerates 400,000 to 550,000 distinct CDR3 sequences. Together, the top ten hold 7.3% of the sample. The sequenced material came from blood T cells: a sorted CD56 or NKG2C T cell subset, CD4+ or CD8+ T cells, or bulk PBMC T cells (not recorded which). These receptors were obtained from a woman between 18 and 70 years old in good health.

The chain has TRBV12-3 or TRBV12-4 and TRBJ2-1; TCRdb indicates TRBD1, and absent DNA this call remains unverified. The CDR3 totals 12 residues. This chain's CDR3 is CASSWGGDEQFF.

The chain uses TRBV11-2 and TRBJ2-3; TCRdb names TRBD1, which stays unverified in the absence of DNA. CDR1 is SGHAT, CDR2 FQNNGV, per germline. CDR3 length: 13 amino acids. CDR3 in amino acids: CASRRTGGDTQYF.

The CDR3 spells CASGPGLEAFF. The chain employs TRBV7-2 and TRBJ1-1; the TRBD1 assignment by TCRdb is unverifiable without DNA. This CDR3 comprises 11 residues. From germline, CDR1 is SGHTA and CDR2 FQGNSA.